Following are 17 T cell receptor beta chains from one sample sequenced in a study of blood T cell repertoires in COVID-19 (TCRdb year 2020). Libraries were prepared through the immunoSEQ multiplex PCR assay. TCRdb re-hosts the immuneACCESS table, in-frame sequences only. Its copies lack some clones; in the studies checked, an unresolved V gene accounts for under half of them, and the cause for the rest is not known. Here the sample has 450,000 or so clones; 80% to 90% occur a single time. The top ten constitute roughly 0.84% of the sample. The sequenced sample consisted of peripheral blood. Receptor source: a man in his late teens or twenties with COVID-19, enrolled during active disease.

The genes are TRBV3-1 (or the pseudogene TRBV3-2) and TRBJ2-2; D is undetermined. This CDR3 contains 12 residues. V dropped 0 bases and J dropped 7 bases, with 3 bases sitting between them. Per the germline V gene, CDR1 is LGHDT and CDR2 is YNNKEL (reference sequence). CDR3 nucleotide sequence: TGTGCCAGCAGCCAAGATCTCGGGGAGCTGTTTTTT. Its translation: CASSQDLGELFF.

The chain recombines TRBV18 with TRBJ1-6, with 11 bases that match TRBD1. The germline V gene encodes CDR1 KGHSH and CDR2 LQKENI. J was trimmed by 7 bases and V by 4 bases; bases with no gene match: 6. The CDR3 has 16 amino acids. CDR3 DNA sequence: TGTGCCAGCTCACGATCTAGGACAGGGGGCAATTCACCCCTCCACTTT. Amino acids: CASSRSRTGGNSPLHF.

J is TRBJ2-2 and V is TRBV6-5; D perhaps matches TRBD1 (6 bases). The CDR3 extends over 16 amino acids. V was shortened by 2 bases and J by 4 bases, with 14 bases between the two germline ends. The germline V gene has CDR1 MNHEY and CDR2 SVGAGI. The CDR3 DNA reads TGTGCCAGCAGTTACGGGATCCACAGGGTCACCGGGGAGCTGTTTTTT. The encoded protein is CASSYGIHRVTGELFF.

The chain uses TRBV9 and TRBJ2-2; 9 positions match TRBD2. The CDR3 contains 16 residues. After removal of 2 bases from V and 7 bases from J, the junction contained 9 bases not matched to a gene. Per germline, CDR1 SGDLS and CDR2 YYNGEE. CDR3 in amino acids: CASSVLAGDAGGELFF. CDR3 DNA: TGTGCCAGCAGCGTCTTAGCGGGAGACGCCGGCGGGGAGCTGTTTTTT.

CDR3 DNA: TGCAGCGTTGAAGGCGTGAACACTGAAGCTTTCTTT. It codes for CSVEGVNTEAFF. This chain connects TRBV29-1 to TRBJ1-1; no clear D. V lost 1 base and J lost 0, with 3 bases in between. Germline V gene data show CDR1 as SQVTM and CDR2 as ANQGSEA. CDR3 length equals 12 residues.

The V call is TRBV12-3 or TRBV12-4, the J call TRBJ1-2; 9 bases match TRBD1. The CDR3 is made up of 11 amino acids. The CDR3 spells CVSHRGHGYTF. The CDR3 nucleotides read TGTGTCTCGCACAGGGGGCATGGCTACACCTTC.

The CDR3 here is CASSRHRGSGNTIYF. As DNA, the CDR3 is TGTGCCAGCAGTCGACACAGGGGCTCTGGAAACACCATATATTTT. The V call is TRBV28, the J call TRBJ1-3; 7 bases are a match to TRBD1. The CDR3 extends over 15 amino acids. Germline V gene lookup returns CDR1 MDHEN and CDR2 SYDVKM. V was pared by 5 bases and J by 0 bases, with 4 bases of the junction left unmatched.

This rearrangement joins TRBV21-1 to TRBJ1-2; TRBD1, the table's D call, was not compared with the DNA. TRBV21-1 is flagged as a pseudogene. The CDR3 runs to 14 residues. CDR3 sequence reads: CASSRPTGTDGYTF. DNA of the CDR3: TGTGCCAGCAGCAGACCGACAGGGACAGATGGCTACACCTTC.

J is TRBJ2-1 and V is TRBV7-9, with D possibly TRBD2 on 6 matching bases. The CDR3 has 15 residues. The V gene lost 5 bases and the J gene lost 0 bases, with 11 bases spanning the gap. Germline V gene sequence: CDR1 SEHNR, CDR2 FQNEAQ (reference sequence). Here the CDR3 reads CASSALAISYNEQFF. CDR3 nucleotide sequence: TGTGCCAGCAGCGCGCTAGCGATCTCCTACAATGAGCAGTTCTTC.

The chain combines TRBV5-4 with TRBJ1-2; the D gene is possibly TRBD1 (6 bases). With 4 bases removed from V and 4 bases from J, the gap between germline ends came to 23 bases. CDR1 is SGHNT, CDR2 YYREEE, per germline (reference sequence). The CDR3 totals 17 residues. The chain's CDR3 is CASSGGDGTPYPYGYTF. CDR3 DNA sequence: TGTGCCAGCAGCGGGGGCGACGGGACACCGTACCCCTATGGCTACACCTTC.

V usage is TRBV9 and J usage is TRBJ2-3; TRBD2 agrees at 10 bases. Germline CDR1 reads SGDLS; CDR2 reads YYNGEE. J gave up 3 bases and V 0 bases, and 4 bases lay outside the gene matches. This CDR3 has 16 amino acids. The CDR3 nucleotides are TGTGCCAGCAGCGTAGGGCTAGCGGGGGCTACAGATACGCAGTATTTT. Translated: CASSVGLAGATDTQYF.

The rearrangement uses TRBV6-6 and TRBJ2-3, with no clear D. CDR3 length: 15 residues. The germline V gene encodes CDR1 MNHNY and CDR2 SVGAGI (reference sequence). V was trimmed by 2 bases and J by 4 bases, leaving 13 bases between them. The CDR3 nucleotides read TGTGCCAGCAGTTACCCTGATGCTATGGCAGATACGCAGTATTTT. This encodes CASSYPDAMADTQYF.

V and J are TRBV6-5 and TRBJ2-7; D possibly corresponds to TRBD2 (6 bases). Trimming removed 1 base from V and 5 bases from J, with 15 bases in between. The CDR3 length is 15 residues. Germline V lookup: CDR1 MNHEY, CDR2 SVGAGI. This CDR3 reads CASSYFGGGRNEQYF. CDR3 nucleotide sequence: TGTGCCAGCAGTTACTTCGGTGGTGGGAGGAACGAGCAGTACTTC.

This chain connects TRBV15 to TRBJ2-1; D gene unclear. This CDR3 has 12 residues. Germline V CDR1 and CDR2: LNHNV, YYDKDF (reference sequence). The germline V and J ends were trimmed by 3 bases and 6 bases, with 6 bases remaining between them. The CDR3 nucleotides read TGTGCCACCAGCAGCGGTTTCAATGAGCAGTTCTTC. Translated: CATSSGFNEQFF.

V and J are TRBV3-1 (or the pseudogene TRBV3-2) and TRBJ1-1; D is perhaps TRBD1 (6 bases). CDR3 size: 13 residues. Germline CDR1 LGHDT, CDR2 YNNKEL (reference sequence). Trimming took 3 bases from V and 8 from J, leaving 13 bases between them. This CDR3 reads CASSQGQGNEAFF. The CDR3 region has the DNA TGTGCCAGCAGCCAGGGGCAGGGGAACGAAGCTTTCTTT.

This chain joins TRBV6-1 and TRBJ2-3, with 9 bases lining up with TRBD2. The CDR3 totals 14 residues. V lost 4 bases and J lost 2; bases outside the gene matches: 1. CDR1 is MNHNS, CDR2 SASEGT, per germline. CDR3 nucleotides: TGTGCCAGCAGTGGACTAGCGGCCACAGATACGCAGTATTTT. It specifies CASSGLAATDTQYF.

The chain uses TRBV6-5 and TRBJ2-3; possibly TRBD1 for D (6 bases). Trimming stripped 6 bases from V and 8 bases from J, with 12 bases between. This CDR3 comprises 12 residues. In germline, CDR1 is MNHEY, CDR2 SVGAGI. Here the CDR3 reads CASSPDSVTQYF. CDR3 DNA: TGTGCCAGCAGCCCGGACAGCGTTACGCAGTATTTT.